This is a list of T cell receptor beta chains from one sample in a study of Ad26.COV2.S vaccination and SARS-CoV-2 variants. Only in-frame clones appear in the TCRdb table, and some are missing; sequencing was by immunoSEQ multiplex PCR. The sample contains a few hundred thousand clones, roughly 90% of which appear only once. Sequenced here: peripheral blood, sampled in a trial of Ad26.COV2.S vaccine versus placebo. The receptors stem from a person between 18 and 65 years old who received the Ad26.COV2.S COVID-19 vaccine or a placebo. Both conserved end residues are part of each CDR3. A D gene is named only where the DNA matches it firmly. The size entry is marked missing in some rows and otherwise reads once, few, many or a size class.

len: 16
abundance: -
j_gene: TRBJ2-1
v_gene: TRBV20-1
d_gene: TRBD2
CDR3aa: CSASILAGARYNEQFF
CDR3nt: TGCAGTGCTAGTATCCTAGCGGGAGCTAGGTACAATGAGCAGTTCTTC

len: 14
abundance: -
j_gene: TRBJ2-5
v_gene: TRBV19
d_gene: -
CDR3aa: CASSIVGSQETQYF
CDR3nt: TGTGCCAGTAGTATAGTTGGTAGCCAAGAGACCCAGTACTTC

len: 14
abundance: -
j_gene: TRBJ2-3
v_gene: TRBV30
d_gene: -
CDR3aa: CAWSVGQFTDTQYF
CDR3nt: TGTGCCTGGAGTGTAGGGCAGTTCACAGATACGCAGTATTTT

len: 14
abundance: -
j_gene: TRBJ2-7
v_gene: TRBV10-3
d_gene: -
CDR3aa: CAMGAGFEGYEQYF
CDR3nt: TGTGCCATGGGGGCTGGATTCGAAGGGTACGAGCAGTACTTC

len: 11
abundance: -
j_gene: TRBJ2-7
v_gene: TRBV12-3/TRBV12-4
d_gene: TRBD2
CDR3aa: CASGRAGEQYF
CDR3nt: TGTGCCAGCGGGAGGGCCGGGGAGCAGTACTTC

len: 16
abundance: -
j_gene: TRBJ1-3
v_gene: TRBV9
d_gene: -
CDR3aa: CASSVRDLSSGNTIYF
CDR3nt: TGTGCCAGCAGCGTAAGGGACTTATCCTCTGGAAACACCATATATTTT

len: 13
abundance: -
j_gene: TRBJ2-5
v_gene: TRBV7-2
d_gene: -
CDR3aa: CASSVNREETQYF
CDR3nt: TGTGCCAGCAGCGTAAACAGGGAAGAGACCCAGTACTTC

len: 15
abundance: -
j_gene: TRBJ1-1
v_gene: TRBV7-9
d_gene: -
CDR3aa: CASSSPGTLNTEAFF
CDR3nt: TGTGCCAGCAGCTCGCCCGGGACACTGAACACTGAAGCTTTCTTT

len: 13
abundance: -
j_gene: TRBJ1-1
v_gene: TRBV12-3/TRBV12-4
d_gene: -
CDR3aa: CASSLDLNTEAFF
CDR3nt: TGTGCCAGCAGTCTGGATCTAAACACTGAAGCTTTCTTT

len: 13
abundance: -
j_gene: TRBJ1-4
v_gene: TRBV6-5
d_gene: -
CDR3aa: CASQGQGGKKLFF
CDR3nt: TGTGCCAGCCAGGGGCAGGGTGGCAAAAAACTGTTTTTT

len: 18
abundance: -
j_gene: TRBJ2-7
v_gene: TRBV21-1
d_gene: -
CDR3aa: CASSRRGGYLAGSYEQYF
CDR3nt: TGTGCCAGCAGCCGTCGGGGGGGGTATCTAGCGGGCTCCTACGAGCAGTACTTC

len: 14
abundance: -
j_gene: TRBJ2-7
v_gene: TRBV20-1
d_gene: TRBD2
CDR3aa: CSASPVAGTRDAYF
CDR3nt: TGCAGTGCTAGTCCGGTAGCGGGAACTAGAGACGCGTACTTC

len: 15
abundance: -
j_gene: TRBJ1-6
v_gene: TRBV19
d_gene: TRBD1
CDR3aa: CASSTGTGRNSPLHF
CDR3nt: TGTGCCAGTAGTACCGGGACAGGGAGGAATTCACCCCTCCACTTT

len: 15
abundance: -
j_gene: TRBJ2-5
v_gene: TRBV5-6
d_gene: -
CDR3aa: CASSGTPGTQETQYF
CDR3nt: TGTGCCAGCAGCGGAACTCCCGGGACGCAGGAGACCCAGTACTTC

len: 12
abundance: -
j_gene: TRBJ2-5
v_gene: TRBV19
d_gene: -
CDR3aa: CASSIWGETQYF
CDR3nt: TGTGCCAGTAGTATTTGGGGAGAGACCCAGTACTTC

len: 17
abundance: -
j_gene: TRBJ2-1
v_gene: TRBV7-3
d_gene: -
CDR3aa: CASSPVGAGSSYNEQFF
CDR3nt: TGTGCCAGCAGCCCCGTGGGGGCGGGGAGCTCCTACAATGAGCAGTTCTTC

len: 14
abundance: -
j_gene: TRBJ2-7
v_gene: TRBV6-2/TRBV6-3
d_gene: TRBD2
CDR3aa: CASSGLAGGYEQYF
CDR3nt: TGTGCCAGCAGCGGACTAGCGGGAGGATACGAGCAGTACTTC

len: 13
abundance: once
j_gene: TRBJ2-2
v_gene: TRBV19
d_gene: -
CDR3aa: CASRGAGTGELFF
CDR3nt: TGTGCCAGTAGAGGGGCCGGAACCGGGGAGCTGTTTTTT

len: 14
abundance: once
j_gene: TRBJ2-7
v_gene: TRBV29-1
d_gene: -
CDR3aa: CSVDLGGASYEQYF
CDR3nt: TGCAGCGTTGATCTCGGGGGTGCCTCCTACGAGCAGTACTTC

len: 15
abundance: -
j_gene: TRBJ2-7
v_gene: TRBV7-2
d_gene: -
CDR3aa: CASTLAPASSYEQYF
CDR3nt: TGTGCCAGCACCTTGGCCCCTGCTAGCTCCTACGAGCAGTACTTC

len: 15
abundance: -
j_gene: TRBJ1-3
v_gene: TRBV6-5
d_gene: -
CDR3aa: CASSYSRRAGNTIYF
CDR3nt: TGTGCCAGCAGTTACTCGCGCAGGGCTGGAAACACCATATATTTT

len: 15
abundance: -
j_gene: TRBJ2-5
v_gene: TRBV27
d_gene: -
CDR3aa: CASSFRGSTGETQYF
CDR3nt: TGTGCCAGCAGTTTTAGAGGGAGTACAGGAGAGACCCAGTACTTC

len: 13
abundance: -
j_gene: TRBJ2-2
v_gene: TRBV12-3/TRBV12-4
d_gene: -
CDR3aa: CASTPMSTGELFF
CDR3nt: TGTGCCAGCACCCCAATGAGCACCGGGGAGCTGTTTTTT

len: 18
abundance: -
j_gene: TRBJ2-7
v_gene: TRBV24-1
d_gene: TRBD1
CDR3aa: CATSDLQAEQGVLYEQYF
CDR3nt: TGTGCCACCAGTGACCTCCAGGCTGAACAGGGGGTCTTGTACGAGCAGTACTTC